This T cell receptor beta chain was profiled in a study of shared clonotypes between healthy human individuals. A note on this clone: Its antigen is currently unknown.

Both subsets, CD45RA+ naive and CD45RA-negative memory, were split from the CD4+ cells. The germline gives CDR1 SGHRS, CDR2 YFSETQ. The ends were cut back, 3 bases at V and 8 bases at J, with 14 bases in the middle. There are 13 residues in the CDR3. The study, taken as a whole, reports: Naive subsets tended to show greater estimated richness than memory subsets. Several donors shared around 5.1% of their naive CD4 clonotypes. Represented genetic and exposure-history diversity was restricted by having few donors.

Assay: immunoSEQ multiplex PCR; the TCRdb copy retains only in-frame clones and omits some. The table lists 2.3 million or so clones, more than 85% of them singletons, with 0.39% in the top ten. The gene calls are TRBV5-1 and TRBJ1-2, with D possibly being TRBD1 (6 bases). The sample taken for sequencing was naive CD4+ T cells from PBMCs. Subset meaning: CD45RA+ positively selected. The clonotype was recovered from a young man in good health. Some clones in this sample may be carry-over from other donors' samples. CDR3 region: CASSSQGKLGYTF. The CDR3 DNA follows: TGCGCCAGCAGCTCTCAGGGGAAGTTAGGCTACACCTTC.